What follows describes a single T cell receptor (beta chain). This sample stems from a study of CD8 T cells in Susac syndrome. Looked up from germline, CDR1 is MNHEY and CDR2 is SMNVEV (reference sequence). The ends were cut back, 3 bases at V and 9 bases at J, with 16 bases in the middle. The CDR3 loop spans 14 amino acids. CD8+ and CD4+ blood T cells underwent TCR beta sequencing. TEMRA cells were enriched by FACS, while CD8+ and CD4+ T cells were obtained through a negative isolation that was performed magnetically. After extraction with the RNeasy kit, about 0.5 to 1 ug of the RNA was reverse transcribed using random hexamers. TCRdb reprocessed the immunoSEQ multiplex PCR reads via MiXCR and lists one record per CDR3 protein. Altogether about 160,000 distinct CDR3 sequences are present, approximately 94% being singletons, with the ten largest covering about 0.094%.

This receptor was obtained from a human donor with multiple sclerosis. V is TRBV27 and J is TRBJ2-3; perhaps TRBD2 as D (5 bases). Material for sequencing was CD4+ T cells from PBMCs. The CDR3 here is CASSFARQSGTQYF. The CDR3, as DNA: TGTGCCAGCAGTTTCGCTAGGCAAAGCGGCACGCAGTATTTT.